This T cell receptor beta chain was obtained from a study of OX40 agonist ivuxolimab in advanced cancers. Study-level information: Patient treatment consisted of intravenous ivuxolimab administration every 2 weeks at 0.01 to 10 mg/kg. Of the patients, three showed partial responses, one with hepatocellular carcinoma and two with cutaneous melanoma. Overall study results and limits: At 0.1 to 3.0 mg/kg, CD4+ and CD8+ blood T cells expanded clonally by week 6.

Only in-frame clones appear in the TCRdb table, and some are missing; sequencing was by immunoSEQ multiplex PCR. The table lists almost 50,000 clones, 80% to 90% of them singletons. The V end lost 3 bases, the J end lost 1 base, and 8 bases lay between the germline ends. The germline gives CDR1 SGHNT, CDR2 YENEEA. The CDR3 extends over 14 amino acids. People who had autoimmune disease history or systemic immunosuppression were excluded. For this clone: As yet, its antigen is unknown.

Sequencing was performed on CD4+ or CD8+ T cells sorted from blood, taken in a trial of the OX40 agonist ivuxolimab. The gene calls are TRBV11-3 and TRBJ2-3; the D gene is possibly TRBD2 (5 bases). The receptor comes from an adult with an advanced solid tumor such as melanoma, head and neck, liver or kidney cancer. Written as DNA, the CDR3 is TGTGCCAGCAGCTTGGGTAGCGGCACAGATACGCAGTATTTT. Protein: CASSLGSGTDTQYF.